This T cell receptor (beta chain) was recovered during a study of CD8 T cells in ankylosing spondylitis. The study's findings and limits: In peripheral blood, disease-linked CD8+ clones occurred at relatively low frequencies.

MiXCR, applied by TCRdb to the 5' RACE reads, yields one record per CDR3 protein. The table shows some 340,000 distinct CDR3 sequences, with approximately 15% occurring only once. With respect to this clonotype: As yet, its antigen is unknown.

Germline V gives CDR1 LNHDA, CDR2 SQIVND (reference sequence). The CDR3 is 15 amino acids. The J segment lost 0 bases and the V segment lost 7 bases, leaving 2 bases of the junction unmatched. The chain uses TRBV19 and TRBJ2-5, with 13 positions matching TRBD2. Input material: blood, either unsorted or a sorted T cell fraction (not recorded which). The clonotype was recovered from a male donor with ankylosing spondylitis or in good health (not recorded which). The CDR3 region has the DNA TGTGCCAGTACCGGGACTAGCGGGAACCAAGAGACCCAGTACTTC. Translating gives CASTGTSGNQETQYF.